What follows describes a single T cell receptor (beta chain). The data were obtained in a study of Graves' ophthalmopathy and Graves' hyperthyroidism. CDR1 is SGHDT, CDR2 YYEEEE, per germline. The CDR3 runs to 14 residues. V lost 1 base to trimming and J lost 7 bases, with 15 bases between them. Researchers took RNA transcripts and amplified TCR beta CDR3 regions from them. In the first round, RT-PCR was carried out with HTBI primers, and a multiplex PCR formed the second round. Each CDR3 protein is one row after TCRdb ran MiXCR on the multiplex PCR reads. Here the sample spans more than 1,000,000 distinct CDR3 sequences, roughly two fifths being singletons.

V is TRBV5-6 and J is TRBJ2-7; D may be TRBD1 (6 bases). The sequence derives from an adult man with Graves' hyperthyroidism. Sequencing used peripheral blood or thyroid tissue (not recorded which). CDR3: CASSLTGTDIEQYF. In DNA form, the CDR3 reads TGTGCCAGCAGCTTGACAGGGACGGACATTGAGCAGTACTTC.